The 21 T cell receptor beta chains reported below all come from one sample, sequenced in a study of cytomegalovirus exposure and HLA in healthy donors. In the PCR, 60 Vbeta and 13 Jbeta primers were used. Repertoires were generated with immunoSEQ multiplex PCR, while TCRdb's copy carries only in-frame clones and drops some. The sample has around 200,000 clones; roughly 85% are singletons. The sample was PBMCs. These receptors all come from a male donor in good health and CMV-seronegative.

This chain connects TRBV30 to TRBJ1-1, with 10 bases aligning to TRBD1. V gave up 4 bases and J gave up 5 bases; unmatched junction bases: 4. This CDR3 is 13 amino acids long. Germline CDR1 and CDR2: GTSNPN and SVGIG (reference sequence). In DNA form, the CDR3 reads TGTGCCTGGAACACGGGACAGGGGACTGAAGCTTTCTTT. It specifies CAWNTGQGTEAFF. Complete variable domain (other parts from reference TRBV30 and TRBJ1-1): SQTIHQWPATLVQPVGSPLSLECTVEGTSNPNLYWYRQAAGRGLQLLFYSVGIGQISSEVPQNLSASRPQDRQFILSSKKLLLSDSGFYLCAWNTGQGTEAFFGQGTRLTVV.

The rearrangement joins TRBV28 to TRBJ1-1; possibly TRBD1 for D (6 bases). Per germline, CDR1 MDHEN and CDR2 SYDVKM. V shed 1 base and J shed 4 bases, with 10 bases lying between them. This CDR3 has 14 residues. In DNA, the CDR3 is TGTGCCAGCAGTTTATTTACAGGGAGCACTGAAGCTTTCTTT. This translates into CASSLFTGSTEAFF.

V gene TRBV5-4 combines with J gene TRBJ2-2; 8 nucleotides align to TRBD2. The CDR3 is made up of 14 amino acids. With V trimmed by 2 bases and J by 6 bases, 3 bases remained unmatched. Per germline, CDR1 SGHNT and CDR2 YYREEE (reference sequence). The CDR3 DNA follows: TGTGCCAGCAGCTTCCGGGGGGGCCCCGGGGAGCTGTTTTTT. Protein sequence: CASSFRGGPGELFF.

To note about this clone: The germline gene is not matched at one end of the junction; a read error may be the cause. V and J are TRBV7-2 and TRBJ2-5; 12 bases map to TRBD2. Germline CDR1 and CDR2: SGHTA and FQGNSA. This CDR3 comprises 13 residues. CDR3 region: CASSLSLAGGIDF. CDR3 nucleotides: TGTGCCAGCAGCCTATCCCTAGCGGGGGGGATCGACTTC.

The sample holds a few counts of this clone. The chain joins TRBV21-1 to TRBJ2-7; TRBD1 is the table's D call, not checked against the DNA. TRBV21-1 is shown as a pseudogene. This CDR3 has 16 amino acids. The CDR3 region is CASSKARDRASYEQYF. Here the CDR3 DNA reads TGTGCCAGCAGCAAAGCCCGGGACAGGGCATCTTACGAGCAGTACTTC.

A few counts support this clone. At one boundary the junction diverges from the germline segment, which might be a read error. The V and J genes are TRBV25-1 and TRBJ2-5; perhaps TRBD2 as D (6 bases). The assigned J gene may be wrong: the sequence end matches TRBJ2-7 better. Germline V lookup: CDR1 MGHDK, CDR2 SYGVNS. CDR3 length equals 14 residues. The CDR3 region has the DNA TGTGCCAGTAGTGTCGGAGGGGCAGTTAACGAGCAGTACTTC. This encodes CASSVGGAVNEQYF.

This clone has a single count. J is TRBJ2-3 and V is TRBV18; D is uncertain. V shed 3 bases and J shed 1 base, with 14 bases lying between them. Germline CDR1 KGHSH, CDR2 LQKENI. This CDR3 contains 16 residues. The CDR3 spells CASSPRQDVGTDTQYF. The CDR3 DNA sequence: TGTGCCAGCTCACCCCGGCAGGATGTTGGCACAGATACGCAGTATTTT. Drawing the rest from reference TRBV18 and TRBJ2-3, the complete variable domain is NAGVMQNPRHLVRRRGQEARLRCSPMKGHSHVYWYRQLPEEGLKFMVYLQKENIIDESGMPKERFSAEFPKEGPSILRIQQVVRGDSAAYFCASSPRQDVGTDTQYFGPGTRLTVL.

The chain combines TRBV10-3 with TRBJ1-1; tentatively, D is TRBD1 (6 bases). The CDR3 is made up of 14 amino acids. Germline values: CDR1 ENHRY, CDR2 SYGVKD. The V gene lost 6 bases and the J gene lost 1 base, with 12 bases spanning the gap. In nucleotides, the CDR3 is TGTGCCATCAGCGCACAGGGTGGGAACACTGAAGCTTTCTTT. Its protein is CAISAQGGNTEAFF.

The rearrangement joins TRBV29-1 to TRBJ2-7; 8 bases align to TRBD1. Germline CDR1 and CDR2: SQVTM and ANQGSEA. V lost 6 bases to trimming and J lost 0 bases; unmatched junction nucleotides: 7. This CDR3 is 14 amino acids long. CDR3 DNA sequence: TGCAGCGTCGCGGGACAGGCGAGCTCCTACGAGCAGTACTTC. It translates to CSVAGQASSYEQYF.

V gene TRBV28 combines with J gene TRBJ2-7, with D tentatively TRBD1 (5 bases). This CDR3 spans 17 amino acids. V was trimmed by 2 bases and J by 3 bases, leaving 20 bases between them. CDR1 is MDHEN and CDR2 is SYDVKM in the germline V gene. CDR3 in amino acids: CASSLLQGLTPFYEQYF. The CDR3 DNA reads as TGTGCCAGCAGTTTACTCCAGGGCCTGACTCCCTTCTACGAGCAGTACTTC.

This rearrangement joins TRBV11-2 to TRBJ2-2, with D unclear. CDR1 SGHAT and CDR2 FQNNGV come from the germline V gene. There are 14 residues in the CDR3. Trimming removed 10 bases from V and 3 bases from J, with 15 bases in between. CDR3 sequence: CANQENSYTGELFF. The CDR3 DNA reads as TGTGCCAACCAAGAGAATTCGTACACCGGGGAGCTGTTTTTT.

Turning to this clone: Other DNA sequences in this specimen translate into the identical CDR3. The rearrangement uses TRBV10-3 and TRBJ2-7, with 7 bases aligning to TRBD1. The CDR3 totals 13 residues. From germline, CDR1 is ENHRY and CDR2 SYGVKD. V lost 5 bases and J lost 0; bases outside the gene matches: 1. CDR3 DNA sequence: TGTGCCATCAGTTCAGGGGGCTCCTACGAGCAGTACTTC. Translating it yields CAISSGGSYEQYF.

This rearrangement joins TRBV27 to TRBJ1-6; 8 nucleotides agree with TRBD1. The CDR3 spans 16 residues. Germline CDR1 MNHEY, CDR2 SMNVEV (reference sequence). Trimming removed 8 bases from V and 5 bases from J; junction bases left unmatched: 11. The CDR3 reads CASGSPGQGDNSPLHF. The CDR3 DNA follows: TGTGCCAGCGGATCACCAGGACAGGGTGATAATTCACCCCTCCACTTT.

The chain couples TRBV27 to TRBJ2-7; maybe TRBD2 (6 bases). The CDR3 length is 14 residues. The V end was cut by 1 base, the J end by 1 base, with 8 bases between. The V gene's germline CDR1 is MNHEY and CDR2 SMNVEV (reference sequence). The CDR3 coding sequence is TGTGCCAGCAGTTTATGGCGGGATTCCTACGAGCAGTACTTC. Translated, it gives CASSLWRDSYEQYF.

V is TRBV4-1 and J is TRBJ1-5; D gene ambiguous. The ends were cut back, 4 bases at V and 2 bases at J, with 24 bases in the middle. The CDR3 is 19 residues long. Germline CDR1 is MGHRA and CDR2 is YSYEKL. For the CDR3, the DNA is TGCGCCAGCAGCCTCACGATTGGCTGGGCGGAGGGAGGCAATCAGCCCCAGCATTTT. Encoded protein: CASSLTIGWAEGGNQPQHF.

This clone was detected once. CDR3 loop: CASSRSGGWGDTQYF. The CDR3 region has the DNA TGTGCCAGCAGTCGATCCGGGGGGTGGGGTGATACGCAGTATTTT. This chain links TRBV7-3 with TRBJ2-3; TRBD2 matches 7 bases. Germline values: CDR1 SGHTA, CDR2 FQGTGA. J gave up 6 bases and V 6 bases, and 12 bases lay outside the gene matches. This CDR3 comprises 15 residues.

This chain uses TRBV20-1 with TRBJ2-1; weak D call: TRBD1 (5 bases). Germline V gene lookup returns CDR1 DFQATT and CDR2 SNEGSKA (reference sequence). There are 11 residues in the CDR3. V dropped 3 bases and J dropped 5 bases, with 5 bases sitting between them. CDR3 in DNA: TGCAGTGCTAGGGGGCACAATGAGCAGTTCTTC. It codes for CSARGHNEQFF.

The chain combines TRBV9 with TRBJ2-3; 13 bases fit TRBD2. Germline loops: CDR1 SGDLS, CDR2 YYNGEE. Unmatched junction bases numbered 16, after V lost 4 bases and J lost 2 bases. The CDR3 has 20 residues. The CDR3 bases are TGTGCCAGCAGCTCATCCGAAGAACTAGCGGGGGGGGAATCCACAGATACGCAGTATTTT. Translated: CASSSSEELAGGESTDTQYF.

In this sample, this clone turned up a few times. The gene calls are TRBV9 and TRBJ1-2; D might be TRBD1 (6 bases). Trimming left V 3 bases short and J 4 bases short, with 16 bases between. The CDR3 covers 15 residues. The germline gives CDR1 SGDLS, CDR2 YYNGEE. The CDR3 DNA reads TGTGCCAGCAGCGGGGGGGGCGGCACTATCTATGGCTACACCTTC. Translated, it gives CASSGGGGTIYGYTF.

This clone was detected a few times. The chain is built from TRBV7-3 and TRBJ1-1, with TRBD1 as a possible D gene (5 bases). V shed 1 base and J shed 0 bases, with 9 bases lying between them. The CDR3 extends over 15 amino acids. Germline V gene data show CDR1 as SGHTA and CDR2 as FQGTGA. The CDR3 DNA sequence: TGTGCCAGCAGCTTAAACCCAGGGCTGAACACTGAAGCTTTCTTT. Translating gives CASSLNPGLNTEAFF.

A remark on this clone: Germline and junction disagree at one end, which may indicate a read error. This chain uses TRBV9 with TRBJ2-1; D might be TRBD1 (6 bases). The germline V gene encodes CDR1 SGDLS and CDR2 YYNGEE. The CDR3 contains 14 residues. This chain's CDR3 is CAGSAEDRNNEQFF. The CDR3 nucleotides are TGTGCCGGCAGCGCGGAGGACAGAAACAATGAGCAGTTCTTC.